This T cell receptor (beta chain) was observed in a study of blood T cell repertoires in COVID-19. The CDR3 covers 13 residues. With V trimmed by 4 bases and J by 3 bases, 2 bases remained unmatched. Germline V gives CDR1 MGHRA, CDR2 YSYEKL. Some clones are missing from TCRdb's copy, which holds only in-frame ones; the method was immunoSEQ multiplex PCR. Here the sample spans some 73,000 clones, more than 75% being singletons. The V gene is TRBV4-1, the J gene TRBJ1-2, with 7 bases fitting TRBD1. The TCR sequence derives from a woman aged 55-75 years with acute or convalescent COVID-19. The sequencing sample was made of peripheral blood. This CDR3 reads CASSLDRDYGYTF. DNA for the CDR3: TGCGCCAGCAGCCTAGACAGGGACTATGGCTACACCTTC.